This T cell receptor beta chain is drawn from a study of human T cells and chemical hapten exposure. General study points: High-frequency TCRs, those above 1 in 1000, stayed the same after DPC sensitization.

About this clonotype itself: The antigen is unknown.

TCRdb re-derived calls from the RACE reads in MiXCR, one entry per CDR3 protein. The table records 150,000 to 200,000 distinct CDR3 sequences, more than 20% of them present only once. In germline, CDR1 is ENHRY, CDR2 SYGVKD. V shed 8 bases and J shed 1 base, with 10 bases lying between them. The CDR3 has 13 residues. Time point described: patch test 3, about 24 weeks after DPC sensitization. Specified treatment: therapeutic diphenylcyclopropenone sensitization with weekly scalp DPC. Ahead of each patch test application, blood was drawn. This TCR was recovered from a woman in her thirties or forties with alopecia areata. Some clones in this sample may be carry-over from other donors' samples. This sequence joins TRBV10-3 and TRBJ2-3; no clear D. This sample comprised whole blood, obtained in connection with sensitization to the hapten diphenylcyclopropenone (DPC). In DNA form, the CDR3 reads TGTGCCATCTCCCCCCTGGGCACAGATACGCAGTATTTT. As protein: CAISPLGTDTQYF.